The 11 T cell receptor beta chains given below trace back to one sample, sequenced in a study of identifying expanded T cells in peripheral blood. Using immunoSEQ multiplex PCR, the repertoire was profiled, and TCRdb retains in-frame clones only, with some absent. This table holds roughly 100,000 clones, approximately 90% found once. Sequenced: blood. All receptors derive from a person aged 18 to 70 in good health.

This chain joins TRBV11-2 and TRBJ1-2, with a weak D call TRBD1 (5 bases). The CDR3 consists of 13 residues. CDR1 and CDR2 from the germline V gene are SGHAT and FQNNGV. The V gene lost 5 bases and the J gene lost 8 bases, with 15 bases spanning the gap. Here the CDR3 reads CASSREGTEGYTF. As DNA, the CDR3 is TGTGCCAGCAGCCGGGAAGGGACGGAGGGCTACACCTTC. Supplemented by reference TRBV11-2 and TRBJ1-2, the full variable domain reads EAGVAQSPRYKIIEKRQSVAFWCNPISGHATLYWYQQILGQGPKLLIQFQNNGVVDDSQLPKDRFSAERLKGVDSTLKIQPAKLEDSAVYLCASSREGTEGYTFGSGTRLTVV.

The chain employs TRBV5-5 and TRBJ1-6, with D tentatively TRBD1 (5 bases). The CDR3 runs 16 residues. CDR1 is SGHKS, CDR2 YYEKEE, per germline (reference sequence). Trimming stripped 0 bases from V and 7 bases from J, with 14 bases between. CDR3 nucleotide sequence: TGTGCCAGCAGCTTGGTGTTGGGGCGGAAGAATTCACCCCTCCACTTT. Translation: CASSLVLGRKNSPLHF.

The CDR3 DNA reads TGTGCCAGCTCACCTCAGAACACCGGGACGGCTAATGAAAAACTGTTTTTT. Translation: CASSPQNTGTANEKLFF. V is TRBV18 and J is TRBJ1-4; D is possibly TRBD1 (5 bases). The germline V gene encodes CDR1 KGHSH and CDR2 LQKENI. This CDR3 contains 17 residues. Trimming shortened V by 3 bases and J by 3 bases, and 17 bases separated the two germline ends.

The chain joins TRBV6-6 to TRBJ1-2; 8 bases are shared with TRBD1. Trimming removed 5 bases from V and 13 bases from J; junction bases left unmatched: 3. The CDR3 contains 10 residues. Germline V gives CDR1 MNHNY, CDR2 SVGAGI (reference sequence). The DNA for the CDR3 is TGTGCCAGCAGTGGGACAGGCGGCACCTTC. This translates into CASSGTGGTF.

The chain carries TRBV6-5 and TRBJ1-1, with 8 bases matching TRBD1. The CDR3 runs to 14 residues. Germline CDR1 MNHEY, CDR2 SVGAGI. V lost 10 bases to trimming and J lost 5 bases; unmatched junction nucleotides: 12. Here the CDR3 DNA reads TGTGCCACGCGAGCGGACAGGGCCCCGACTGAAGCTTTCTTT. Translation gives CATRADRAPTEAFF.

The CDR3 nucleotides are TGTGCCAGCAGCCCCTTGGGAGTTGAGCAGTTCTTC. Its protein product is CASSPLGVEQFF. The chain carries TRBV7-3 and TRBJ2-1; D possibly corresponds to TRBD2 (5 bases). This CDR3 has 12 amino acids. CDR1 and CDR2 from the germline V gene are SGHTA and FQGTGA. Trimming removed 5 bases at V and 9 bases at J, with 11 bases between.

The chain couples TRBV6-6 to TRBJ2-7, with a weak D call TRBD2 (6 bases). The V and J ends lost 4 bases and 5 bases respectively, with 12 bases between them. This CDR3 is 13 amino acids long. From germline, CDR1 is MNHNY and CDR2 SVGAGI (reference sequence). The CDR3 nucleotides are TGTGCCAGCAGTTGGGGACTTTCCGACGAGCAGTACTTC. This gives the protein CASSWGLSDEQYF.

The genes are TRBV5-1 and TRBJ2-1; D is possibly TRBD1 or TRBD2 (5 bases each). The CDR3 consists of 15 residues. The germline CDR1 and CDR2 sequences are SGHRS and YFSETQ. Deletions cut 0 bases from V and 7 bases from J, with 14 bases between. The CDR3 loop is CASSLDSGGSNEQFF. DNA for the CDR3: TGCGCCAGCAGCTTGGACAGTGGGGGTTCTAATGAGCAGTTCTTC.

This clone showed up just a few times. The rearrangement uses TRBV13 and TRBJ1-5; 7 nucleotides agree with TRBD1. V lost 3 bases to trimming and J lost 5 bases; unmatched junction nucleotides: 4. Germline loops: CDR1 PRHDT, CDR2 FYEKMQ (reference sequence). The CDR3 is made up of 14 amino acids. The CDR3 spells CASSFRDSYQPQHF. The CDR3 DNA is TGTGCCAGCAGCTTTAGGGACAGCTATCAGCCCCAGCATTTT.

The V gene is TRBV4-3, the J gene TRBJ1-3; D not certain. Trimming left V 2 bases short and J 1 base short, with 9 bases between. The CDR3 extends over 15 amino acids. CDR1 LGHNA and CDR2 YSLEER come from the germline V gene. The CDR3 loop is CASSQSWSSGNTIYF. The CDR3 DNA reads as TGCGCCAGCAGCCAATCCTGGTCTTCTGGAAACACCATATATTTT.

This chain uses TRBV19 with TRBJ1-1; D is uncertain. Deletions cut 7 bases from V and 0 bases from J, with 9 bases between. The V gene's germline CDR1 is LNHDA and CDR2 SQIVND (reference sequence). The CDR3 length is 13 residues. The CDR3 is CASNLGVNTEAFF. The CDR3 DNA is TGTGCCAGTAACCTTGGGGTGAACACTGAAGCTTTCTTT.